This is a list of T cell receptor beta chains from one sample in a study of T cells in Graves' hyperthyroidism and ophthalmopathy. MiXCR, run by TCRdb on the multiplex PCR reads, gives a single entry per CDR3 protein. The table lists about 360,000 distinct CDR3 sequences, more than 20% of them singletons. The source material was blood. The origin of the receptors is a man aged 50-59 years with Graves' hyperthyroidism. Each CDR3 is given with its conserved first and last residue.

j_call	v_call	cdr3_aa
TRBJ2-1	TRBV20-1	CSARDVLAGNNEQFF
TRBJ2-3	TRBV28	CASSLGWREYLTDTQYF
TRBJ2-5	TRBV19	CTSSIGQGAETQYF
TRBJ1-1	TRBV27	CASSSGHAYTEAFF
TRBJ1-2	TRBV19	CASSFLQGQGANGYTF
TRBJ1-2	TRBV6-1	CASNQGAEGYTF
TRBJ2-1	TRBV20-1	CSATDRFSYNEQFF
TRBJ2-3	TRBV5-4	CASSLGSGSGTDTQYF
TRBJ2-5	TRBV24-1	CATSDPGSMQETQYF
TRBJ2-5	TRBV2	CASSEARGETQYF
TRBJ1-5	TRBV19	CASSIGEGGNQPQHF
TRBJ2-3	TRBV20-1	CSARDPGGQGSDTQYF
TRBJ1-2	TRBV11-3	CASSLARRGGYTF
TRBJ2-1	TRBV12-5	CASGLKTGSSYNEQFF
TRBJ2-3	TRBV6-1	CASTPGGRTDTQYF
TRBJ2-5	TRBV29-1	CSVEGSGRTQYF
TRBJ2-3	TRBV12-3/TRBV12-4	CASSSLASTDTQYF
TRBJ2-3	TRBV6-1	CASRSSQGPDTQYF
TRBJ2-7	TRBV30	CAWSPTNYEQYF
TRBJ1-1	TRBV5-1	CASGRVGSTEAFF
TRBJ2-5	TRBV20-1	CSAGREALQETQYF
TRBJ1-1	TRBV12-3/TRBV12-4	CASSSFQGAPEAFF
TRBJ2-6	TRBV2	CASSEITPFSGANVLTF
TRBJ1-1	TRBV28	CASSLLSRGDTEAFF
TRBJ1-5	TRBV5-1	CASSPGGTGGGRSNQPQHF
TRBJ1-1	TRBV7-3	CASSLTDSSTAFF
TRBJ1-1	TRBV18	CASSSPVGTEAFF